The 3 T cell receptor beta chains below all came from one sample that was sequenced in a study of cytomegalovirus exposure and HLA in healthy donors. Data came from immunoSEQ multiplex PCR; TCRdb stores just in-frame clones and leaves some out. Of about 110,000 clones in the sample, around 95% were seen once. Sequenced material: PBMCs. The receptors were sampled from a woman aged 18-29 years in good health and CMV-seronegative.

This clone was detected once. The chain carries TRBV10-3 and TRBJ1-2; D may be TRBD1 (5 bases). The CDR3 is 16 amino acids. Per the germline V gene, CDR1 is ENHRY and CDR2 is SYGVKD. V was pared by 0 bases and J by 1 base, with 12 bases between. CDR3 sequence: CAISESSDRFNYGYTF. In DNA form, the CDR3 reads TGTGCCATCAGTGAGTCGAGTGACAGATTTAACTATGGCTACACCTTC.

The chain links TRBV16 to TRBJ2-3; D unresolved. Germline V gene lookup returns CDR1 KGHSY and CDR2 FQNENV. The CDR3 extends over 13 amino acids. Between the trimmed V and J ends, which lost 6 bases and 4 bases, there was a span of 11 bases. CDR3 in DNA: TGTGCCAGCAGACATTCAAGCGCAGATACGCAGTATTTT. This translates into CASRHSSADTQYF.

The chain employs TRBV20-1 and TRBJ1-2; possible D gene TRBD1, 6 bases. Germline V lookup: CDR1 DFQATT, CDR2 SNEGSKA (reference sequence). The CDR3 length is 11 residues. The V and J ends lost 3 bases and 4 bases respectively, with 6 bases between them. In DNA form, the CDR3 reads TGCAGTGCTAGGACAGGCTATGGCTACACCTTC. It encodes CSARTGYGYTF.